This T cell receptor (beta chain) is drawn from a study of OX40 agonist ivuxolimab in advanced cancers. Between the trimmed V and J ends, which lost 2 bases and 1 base, there was a span of 13 bases. The CDR3 sequence is 16 residues long. Germline-derived CDR1 and CDR2 are KGHSH and LQKENI. Method: immunoSEQ multiplex PCR; TCRdb's copy keeps in-frame clones and lacks some. The sample lists about 58,000 clones; more than 70% were seen once. Specimen: CD4+ or CD8+ T cells sorted from blood, collected in a trial of the OX40 agonist ivuxolimab. V is TRBV18 and J is TRBJ2-3, with a possible D match to TRBD2 (5 bases). This sequence originates from an adult with an advanced solid tumor such as melanoma, head and neck, liver or kidney cancer. CDR3 in DNA: TGTGCCAGCTCACCAAGGACGGCCGGGGGCACAGATACGCAGTATTTT. Its protein is CASSPRTAGGTDTQYF.